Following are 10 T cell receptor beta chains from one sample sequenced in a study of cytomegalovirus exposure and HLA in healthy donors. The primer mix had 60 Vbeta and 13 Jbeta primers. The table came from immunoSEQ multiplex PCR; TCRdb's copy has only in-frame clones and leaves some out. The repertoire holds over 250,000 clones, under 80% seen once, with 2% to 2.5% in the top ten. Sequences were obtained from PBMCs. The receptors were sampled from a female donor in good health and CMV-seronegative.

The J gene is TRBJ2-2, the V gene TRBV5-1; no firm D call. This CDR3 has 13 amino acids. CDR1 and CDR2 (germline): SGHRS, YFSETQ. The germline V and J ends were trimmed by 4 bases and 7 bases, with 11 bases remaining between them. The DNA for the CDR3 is TGCGCCAGCAGCCATGGGTCAGGCGGGGAGCTGTTTTTT. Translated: CASSHGSGGELFF.

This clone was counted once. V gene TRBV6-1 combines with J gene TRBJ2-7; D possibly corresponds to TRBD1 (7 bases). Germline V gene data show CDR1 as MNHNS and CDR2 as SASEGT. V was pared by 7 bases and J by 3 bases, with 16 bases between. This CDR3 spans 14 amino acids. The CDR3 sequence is CASNTGEALYEQYF. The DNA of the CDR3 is TGTGCCAGCAACACAGGGGAGGCTCTCTACGAGCAGTACTTC.

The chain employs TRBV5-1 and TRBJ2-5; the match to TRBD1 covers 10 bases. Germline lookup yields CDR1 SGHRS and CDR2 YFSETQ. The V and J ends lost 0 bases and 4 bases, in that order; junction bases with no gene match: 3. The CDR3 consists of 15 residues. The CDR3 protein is CASSLGQGAIETQYF. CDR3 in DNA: TGCGCCAGCAGCTTGGGACAGGGGGCTATAGAGACCCAGTACTTC.

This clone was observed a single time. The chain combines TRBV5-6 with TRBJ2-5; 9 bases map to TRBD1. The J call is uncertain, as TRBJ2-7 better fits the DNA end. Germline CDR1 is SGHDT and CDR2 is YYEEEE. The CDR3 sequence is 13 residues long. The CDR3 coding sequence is TGTGCCAGCGCTACAGGGGGCTCGGACGAGCAGTACTTC. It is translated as CASATGGSDEQYF.

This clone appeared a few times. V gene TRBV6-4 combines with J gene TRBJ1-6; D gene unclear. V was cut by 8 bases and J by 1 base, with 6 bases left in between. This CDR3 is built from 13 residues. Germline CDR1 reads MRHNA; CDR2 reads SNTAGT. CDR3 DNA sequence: TGTGCCAGCGCGTTTTCCTATAATTCACCCCTCCACTTT. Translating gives CASAFSYNSPLHF.

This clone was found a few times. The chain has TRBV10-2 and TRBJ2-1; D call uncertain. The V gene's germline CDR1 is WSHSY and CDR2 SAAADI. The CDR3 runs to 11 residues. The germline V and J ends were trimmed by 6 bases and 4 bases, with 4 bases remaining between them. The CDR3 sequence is CASSSYNEQFF. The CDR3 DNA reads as TGCGCCAGCAGCAGTTACAATGAGCAGTTCTTC.

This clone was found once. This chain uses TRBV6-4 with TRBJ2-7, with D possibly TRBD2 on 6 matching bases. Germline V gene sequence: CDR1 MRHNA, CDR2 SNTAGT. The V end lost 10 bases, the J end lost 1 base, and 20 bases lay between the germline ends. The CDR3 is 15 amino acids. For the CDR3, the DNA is TGTGCCACCTCGGGGGACCCGACAGAATCCTACGAGCAGTACTTC. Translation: CATSGDPTESYEQYF.

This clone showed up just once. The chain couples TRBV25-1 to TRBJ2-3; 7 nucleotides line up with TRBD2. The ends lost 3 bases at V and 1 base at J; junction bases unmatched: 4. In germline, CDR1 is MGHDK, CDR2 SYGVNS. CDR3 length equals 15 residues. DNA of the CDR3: TGTGCCAGCAGTGAGCAAGGGAGGGGCACAGATACGCAGTATTTT. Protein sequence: CASSEQGRGTDTQYF.

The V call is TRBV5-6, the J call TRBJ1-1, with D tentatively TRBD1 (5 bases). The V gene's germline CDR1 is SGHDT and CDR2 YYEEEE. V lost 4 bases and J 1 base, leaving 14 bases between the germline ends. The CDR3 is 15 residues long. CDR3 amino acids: CASSPFGGPNTEAFF. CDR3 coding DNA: TGTGCCAGCAGCCCTTTCGGGGGACCGAACACTGAAGCTTTCTTT.

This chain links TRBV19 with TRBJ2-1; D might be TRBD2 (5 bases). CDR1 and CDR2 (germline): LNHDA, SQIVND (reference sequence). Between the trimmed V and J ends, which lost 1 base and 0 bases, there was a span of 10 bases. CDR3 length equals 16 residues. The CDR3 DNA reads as TGTGCCAGTAGTATAGGAGGGCCCGTCTCCTACAATGAGCAGTTCTTC. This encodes CASSIGGPVSYNEQFF.